The T cell receptor beta chain described here comes from a study of blood T cell repertoires in COVID-19. Study information: In each case, the material was cDNA or gDNA derived from T cells, B-cell-depleted T cells, or PBMCs.

Followed over time, Seattle patients had been enrolled while infection was active. In the authors' methods: Amplification with reference gene primers provided the estimates of nucleated cell counts. The table came from immunoSEQ multiplex PCR; TCRdb's copy has only in-frame clones and leaves some out. The DNA was the basis for D and trimming; V, J and clone size are from that table. Here the sample spans 100,000 to 150,000 clones, around 83% being singletons. V was cut by 3 bases and J by 4 bases, with 15 bases left in between. There are 16 residues in the CDR3. Germline lookup yields CDR1 SGHTA and CDR2 FQGNSA.

The sample taken for sequencing was peripheral blood. The source of this sequence is a woman of 80 years or more with COVID-19, enrolled during active disease. The rearrangement joins TRBV7-2 to TRBJ2-2; D is ambiguous. CDR3 sequence reads: CASSFPKANPTGELFF. Here the CDR3 DNA reads TGTGCCAGCAGCTTTCCGAAAGCCAACCCCACCGGGGAGCTGTTTTTT.